The 14 T cell receptor beta chains below were found in one sample sequenced in a study of blood T cell repertoires in COVID-19. TCRdb keeps only in-frame clones here, not all; method: immunoSEQ multiplex PCR. The repertoire holds 150,000 to 200,000 clones, with 70% to 85% as singletons. Sequenced sample: peripheral blood. Source of these receptors: a woman aged 35 to 49 with COVID-19, enrolled during active disease.

The rearrangement joins TRBV12-2 to TRBJ1-3; the DNA was not used to check the table's D call, TRBD1. TRBV12-2 is given as a pseudogene. This CDR3 has 14 residues. CDR3 nucleotide sequence: TGTGCAAGTCGCCACGACAGGGACGGAAACACCATATATTTT. It translates to CASRHDRDGNTIYF.

A few counts support this clone. This rearrangement joins TRBV19 to TRBJ1-5, with 7 bases matching TRBD1. Trimming at V came to 5 bases and at J to 4 bases, leaving 5 bases not matched to a gene. The CDR3 is 14 residues long. CDR1 is LNHDA, CDR2 SQIVND, per germline (reference sequence). CDR3 residues: CASSLVRGNQPQHF. The DNA for the CDR3 is TGTGCCAGTAGTTTAGTCAGGGGGAATCAGCCCCAGCATTTT.

The chain employs TRBV9 and TRBJ1-1; D uncertain. The CDR3 totals 12 residues. V was trimmed by 4 bases and J by 7 bases, leaving 11 bases between them. Germline V lookup: CDR1 SGDLS, CDR2 YYNGEE. In DNA, the CDR3 is TGTGCCAGCAGCTATCGGGGAGATGAAGCTTTCTTT. The encoded protein is CASSYRGDEAFF.

This chain joins TRBV5-1 and TRBJ2-1; 10 nucleotides match TRBD1. Germline-derived CDR1 and CDR2 are SGHRS and YFSETQ. After removal of 6 bases from V and 4 bases from J, the junction contained 7 bases not matched to a gene. The CDR3 extends over 15 amino acids. As DNA, the CDR3 is TGCGCCAGCAAGACCGGGACAGGGGCATACAATGAGCAGTTCTTC. This sequence encodes CASKTGTGAYNEQFF.

This rearrangement joins TRBV28 to TRBJ2-5; weak D call: TRBD2 (7 bases). With 4 bases removed from V and 5 bases from J, the gap between germline ends came to 23 bases. This CDR3 has 17 residues. Looked up from germline, CDR1 is MDHEN and CDR2 is SYDVKM. The CDR3 sequence is CASSSLGRTRGSETQYF. CDR3 nucleotides: TGTGCCAGCAGTTCACTTGGAAGGACTAGGGGGTCGGAGACCCAGTACTTC.

The rearrangement joins TRBV24-1 to TRBJ2-1; TRBD2 is a possible D gene (5 bases). This CDR3 spans 14 amino acids. V shed 3 bases and J shed 7 bases, with 12 bases lying between them. Germline-derived CDR1 and CDR2 are KGHDR and SFDVKD. DNA of the CDR3: TGTGCCACCAGTGATCAAAGGACTGGGAATGAGCAGTTCTTC. Encoded protein: CATSDQRTGNEQFF.

The rearrangement uses TRBV18 and TRBJ2-3; possible D gene TRBD1, 5 bases. Germline values: CDR1 KGHSH, CDR2 LQKENI. V was trimmed by 0 bases and J by 4 bases, leaving 5 bases between them. The CDR3 totals 13 residues. This CDR3 reads CASSPPGADTQYF. For the CDR3, the DNA is TGTGCCAGCTCACCACCAGGGGCAGATACGCAGTATTTT.

The chain uses TRBV7-2 and TRBJ1-4, with D possibly TRBD1 on 6 matching bases. Per germline, CDR1 SGHTA and CDR2 FQGNSA. The CDR3 runs to 15 residues. V lost 3 bases and J lost 3, with 11 bases in between. CDR3 nucleotides: TGTGCCAGCAGCTTCGGGGGGGCGGCTAATGAAAAACTGTTTTTT. It specifies CASSFGGAANEKLFF.

Only a few counts were recorded for this clone. This rearrangement joins TRBV7-6 to TRBJ1-5; D is uncertain. Germline assignment: CDR1 SGHVS and CDR2 FNYEAQ. This CDR3 comprises 14 residues. V gave up 1 base and J gave up 6 bases, with 10 bases separating them. CDR3 sequence: CASSLGRGVQPQHF. The CDR3 nucleotides read TGTGCCAGCAGCTTAGGTCGGGGAGTTCAGCCCCAGCATTTT.

This clone was counted ten times or more. The chain is built from TRBV3-1 (or the pseudogene TRBV3-2) and TRBJ2-2; perhaps TRBD1 as D (6 bases). CDR1 is LGHDT, CDR2 YNNKEL, per germline (reference sequence). CDR3 size: 14 residues. V lost 7 bases, J lost 2 bases, and 11 bases lay in between. CDR3 nucleotide sequence: TGTGCCAGCACCCGGACAGCCAACACCGGGGAGCTGTTTTTT. This codes for CASTRTANTGELFF.

The chain couples TRBV7-9 to TRBJ2-2; 10 nucleotides agree with TRBD1. V lost 3 bases and J lost 5; bases outside the gene matches: 3. Germline CDR1 reads SEHNR; CDR2 reads FQNEAQ (reference sequence). This CDR3 region has 15 residues. CDR3 residues: CASSFDRGRTGELFF. The CDR3 nucleotides are TGTGCCAGCAGCTTCGACAGGGGGCGAACCGGGGAGCTGTTTTTT.

The rearrangement uses TRBV28 and TRBJ1-2, with D possibly matching TRBD1 (5 bases). V was trimmed by 4 bases and J by 8 bases, leaving 17 bases between them. Germline V gives CDR1 MDHEN, CDR2 SYDVKM. This CDR3 region has 14 residues. This chain's CDR3 is CASSSVRAGEGYTF. DNA for the CDR3: TGTGCCAGCAGTTCAGTCAGGGCAGGTGAGGGCTACACCTTC.

The CDR3 is CATSDSDWNREQFF. In DNA form, the CDR3 reads TGTGCCACCAGTGATTCTGACTGGAATCGAGAGCAGTTCTTC. The V and J genes are TRBV24-1 and TRBJ2-1; D remains ambiguous. The CDR3 sequence is 14 residues long. Germline V gene data show CDR1 as KGHDR and CDR2 as SFDVKD. Trimming left V 2 bases short and J 10 bases short, with 14 bases between.

This chain uses TRBV30 with TRBJ2-7, with TRBD2 matching over 14 bases. The CDR3 spans 15 residues. V lost 3 bases and J lost 3; bases outside the gene matches: 4. The germline CDR1 and CDR2 sequences are GTSNPN and SVGIG (reference sequence). The CDR3 DNA sequence: TGTGCCTGGAGCCCCGGGACTAGCGGGGGCTACGAGCAGTACTTC. This codes for CAWSPGTSGGYEQYF.